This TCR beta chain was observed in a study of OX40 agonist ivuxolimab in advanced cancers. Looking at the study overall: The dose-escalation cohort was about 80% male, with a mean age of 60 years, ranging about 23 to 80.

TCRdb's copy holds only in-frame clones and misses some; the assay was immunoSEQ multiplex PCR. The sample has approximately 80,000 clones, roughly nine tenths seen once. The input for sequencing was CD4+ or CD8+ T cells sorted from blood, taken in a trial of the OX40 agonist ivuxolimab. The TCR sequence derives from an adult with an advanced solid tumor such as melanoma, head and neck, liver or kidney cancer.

The CDR3 here is CASSQDHEQFF. The CDR3 region has the DNA TGTGCCAGCAGCCAAGATCATGAGCAGTTCTTC. The rearrangement joins TRBV4-2 to TRBJ2-1; D not resolved. The CDR3 is 11 amino acids. Trimming cost V 0 bases and J 8 bases, with 2 bases left between them. CDR1 is LGHNA, CDR2 YNFKEQ, per germline.